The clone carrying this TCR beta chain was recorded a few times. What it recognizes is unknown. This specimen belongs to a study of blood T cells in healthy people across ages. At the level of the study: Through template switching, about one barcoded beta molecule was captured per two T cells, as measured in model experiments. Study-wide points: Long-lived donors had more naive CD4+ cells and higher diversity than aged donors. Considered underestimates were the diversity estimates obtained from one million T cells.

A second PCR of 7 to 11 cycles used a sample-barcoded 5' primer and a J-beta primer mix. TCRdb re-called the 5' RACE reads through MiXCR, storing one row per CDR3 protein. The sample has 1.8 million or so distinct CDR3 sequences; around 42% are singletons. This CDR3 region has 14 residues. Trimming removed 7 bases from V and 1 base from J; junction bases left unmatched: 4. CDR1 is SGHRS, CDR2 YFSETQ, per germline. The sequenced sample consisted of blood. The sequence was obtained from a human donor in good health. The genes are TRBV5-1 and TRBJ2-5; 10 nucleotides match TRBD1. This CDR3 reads CASRQGAIQETQYF. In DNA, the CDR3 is TGCGCCAGCCGACAGGGGGCAATCCAAGAGACCCAGTACTTC. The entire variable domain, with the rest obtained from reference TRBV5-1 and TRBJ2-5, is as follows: KAGVTQTPRYLIKTRGQQVTLSCSPISGHRSVSWYQQTPGQGLQFLFEYFSETQRNKGNFPGRFSGRQFSNSRSEMNVSTLELGDSALYLCASRQGAIQETQYFGPGTRLLVL.